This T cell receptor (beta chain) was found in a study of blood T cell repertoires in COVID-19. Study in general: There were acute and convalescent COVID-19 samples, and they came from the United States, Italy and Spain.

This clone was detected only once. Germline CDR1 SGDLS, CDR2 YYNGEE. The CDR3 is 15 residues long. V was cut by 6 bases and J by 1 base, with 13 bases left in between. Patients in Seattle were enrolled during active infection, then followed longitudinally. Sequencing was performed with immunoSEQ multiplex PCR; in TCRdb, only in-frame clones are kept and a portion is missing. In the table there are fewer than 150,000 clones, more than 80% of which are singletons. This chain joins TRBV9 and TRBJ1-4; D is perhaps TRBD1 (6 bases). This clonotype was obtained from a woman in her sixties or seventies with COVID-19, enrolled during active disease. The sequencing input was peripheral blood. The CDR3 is CASTLEGGTNEKLFF. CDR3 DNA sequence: TGTGCCAGCACCCTAGAAGGGGGAACTAATGAAAAACTGTTTTTT.